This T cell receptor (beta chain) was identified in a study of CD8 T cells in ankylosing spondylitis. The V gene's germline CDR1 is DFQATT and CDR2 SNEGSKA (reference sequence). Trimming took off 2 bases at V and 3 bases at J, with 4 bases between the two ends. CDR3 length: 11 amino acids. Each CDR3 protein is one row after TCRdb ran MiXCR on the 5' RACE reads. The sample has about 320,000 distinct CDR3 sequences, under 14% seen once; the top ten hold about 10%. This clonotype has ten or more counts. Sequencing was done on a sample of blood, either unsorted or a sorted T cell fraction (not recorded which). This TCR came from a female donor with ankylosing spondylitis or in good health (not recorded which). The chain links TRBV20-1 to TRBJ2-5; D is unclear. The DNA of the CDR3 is TGCAGTGCTAGAACCGAAGAGACCCAGTACTTC. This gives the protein CSARTEETQYF.